This T cell receptor (beta chain) was recovered during a study of glioma-infiltrating T cells. Study-wide results and limits: Very few CDR3 sequences were shared between tissue and blood. Above-expected tissue-blood divergence occurred in all gliomas, most in low-grade ones.

This clonotype was counted many times. Its matching antigen is unknown. Using RNA template, CDR3s of TCR alpha and beta were amplified with iRepertoire arm-PCR. One-step reverse transcription and amplification started from roughly 100-400 ng of tissue mRNA or PBMC total RNA. TCRdb re-called the multiplex PCR reads through MiXCR, storing one row per CDR3 protein. The repertoire consists of 90,000 to 110,000 distinct CDR3 sequences, with 25% to 30% occurring once and the leading ten covering 35%. Germline lookup yields CDR1 WSHSY and CDR2 SAAADI. The length of the CDR3 is 12 residues. Trimming pared 3 bases from V and 6 bases from J, leaving 5 bases between.

Input material: glioma tissue, nonneoplastic brain tissue, or PBMCs (not recorded which). The genes are TRBV10-2 and TRBJ2-2, with unresolved D. The sequence was collected from a human donor with low-grade glioma or glioblastoma, undergoing nonglioma brain surgery, or in good health (not recorded which). For the CDR3, the DNA is TGCGCCAGCAGTGACATACCCGGGGAGCTGTTTTTT. This encodes CASSDIPGELFF.